What follows describes a single TCR beta chain. The antigen is not known. Survey-depth immunoSEQ sequencing covered TCR beta CDR3 regions. Using immunoSEQ multiplex PCR, the repertoire was profiled, and TCRdb retains in-frame clones only, with some absent. This sample has approximately 4,000 clones, with about two thirds found just once. The data belong to a study of CD8 T cell repertoires and HIV-1 epitope variants. Study at large: Controls included no peptide, Ebola AY9 epitope, and a CMV, EBV, flu pool.

V shed 0 bases and J 0 bases; nucleotides not matched to a gene: 2. Germline V gene lookup returns CDR1 MGHRA and CDR2 YSYEKL. The CDR3 is 15 amino acids. The receptor was isolated from a male donor with HIV. What was sequenced was cultured CD8+ T cells derived from PBMCs. The chain employs TRBV4-1 and TRBJ2-7, with 7 positions matching TRBD2. CDR3 coding DNA: TGCGCCAGCAGCCAAGATGAGCGGGACTCCTACGAGCAGTACTTC. It specifies CASSQDERDSYEQYF.